These 18 T cell receptor beta chains came from one sample sequenced in a study of read filtering for tumor transcriptome and immune sequencing. The library was built from roughly 400 ng RNA with molecular barcoded adaptors for alpha/delta and beta/gamma chains. A single record per CDR3 protein comes from TCRdb applying MiXCR to the reads. The table lists 130,000 or so distinct CDR3 sequences, 13% of them singletons. Specimen: a population of CD138-negative cells sorted from bone marrow. Receptors were obtained from a donor at least 40 years old with multiple myeloma.

This clonotype has more than one count but fewer than ten. The chain joins TRBV7-2 to TRBJ1-5; tentatively, D is TRBD1 (5 bases). This CDR3 is 14 amino acids long. Germline-derived CDR1 and CDR2 are SGHTA and FQGNSA. V was cut by 2 bases and J by 6 bases, with 11 bases left in between. CDR3 nucleotides: TGTGCCAGCAGCTTAAAGGGGACGGCTCAGCCCCAGCATTTT. This sequence encodes CASSLKGTAQPQHF.

This clonotype was found a few times. The chain employs TRBV29-1 and TRBJ1-5, with 10 bases fitting TRBD1. The CDR3 contains 18 residues. The V segment lost 0 bases and the J segment 7 bases; nucleotides outside the gene matches: 15. Per germline, CDR1 SQVTM and CDR2 ANQGSEA. The CDR3 is CSVEDRQGAGSLGQPQHF. CDR3 in DNA: TGCAGCGTTGAAGACCGACAGGGGGCCGGTTCCTTGGGGCAGCCCCAGCATTTT.

This clonotype has more than one count but fewer than ten. A much more abundant neighbour one base away suggests this may be a read error. The V call is TRBV5-1, the J call TRBJ2-7; 12 positions agree with TRBD2. Germline V lookup: CDR1 SGHRS, CDR2 YFSETQ. The junction had 6 bases not matched to a gene; V was cut back by 1 base and J by 4 bases. The CDR3 contains 16 residues. CDR3 protein: CASSLTLAGGVYEQYF. The CDR3 nucleotides are TGCGCCAGCAGCTTGACACTAGCGGGGGGTGTATACGAGCAGTACTTC.

This clonotype was seen ten or more times. The chain is built from TRBV24-1 and TRBJ2-1, with TRBD2 matching over 9 bases. The CDR3 consists of 16 residues. From germline, CDR1 is KGHDR and CDR2 SFDVKD. With V trimmed by 1 base and J by 6 bases, 6 bases remained unmatched. CDR3 amino acids: CATSDFRREGGNEQFF. The CDR3 DNA reads as TGTGCCACCAGTGATTTTAGGCGGGAGGGGGGCAATGAGCAGTTCTTC.

This clonotype was counted at least ten times. The rearrangement links TRBV7-8 to TRBJ1-5, with 9 bases that match TRBD1. There are 16 residues in the CDR3. Unmatched junction bases numbered 2, after V lost 1 base and J lost 1 base. Germline V gives CDR1 SGHVS, CDR2 FQNEAQ. The CDR3 is CASSLGTGASNQPQHF. In nucleotides, the CDR3 is TGTGCCAGCAGCTTAGGGACAGGGGCCAGCAATCAGCCCCAGCATTTT.

This rearrangement joins TRBV5-5 to TRBJ2-3; D is possibly TRBD1 or TRBD2 (5 bases each). Germline CDR1 is SGHKS and CDR2 is YYEKEE (reference sequence). CDR3 length equals 14 residues. Trimming cost V 2 bases and J 2 bases, with 9 bases left between them. The CDR3: CASSFGGTTDTQYF. The CDR3 bases are TGTGCCAGCAGCTTTGGGGGAACCACAGATACGCAGTATTTT.

The chain uses TRBV5-6 and TRBJ2-3, with D possibly being TRBD2 (5 bases). This CDR3 contains 14 residues. Germline V lookup: CDR1 SGHDT, CDR2 YYEEEE. With 4 bases removed from V and 6 bases from J, the gap between germline ends came to 15 bases. The CDR3 loop reads CASSPVGALDTQYF. As DNA, the CDR3 is TGTGCCAGCAGCCCCGTGGGAGCTTTGGATACGCAGTATTTT.

This clonotype was seen many times. The V gene is TRBV7-3, the J gene TRBJ1-6; D gene uncertain. Germline V gene lookup returns CDR1 SGHTA and CDR2 FQGTGA. The CDR3 sequence is 12 residues long. Trimming stripped 1 base from V and 9 bases from J, with 4 bases between. This chain's CDR3 is CASSLKGSPLHF. CDR3 sequence (DNA): TGTGCCAGCAGCTTAAAGGGTTCACCCCTCCACTTT.

With respect to this clonotype: A clone one base away is much larger, so this may be a read error. V and J are TRBV4-2 and TRBJ2-1, with D perhaps TRBD1 (5 bases). Looked up from germline, CDR1 is LGHNA and CDR2 is YNFKEQ. The CDR3 is made up of 17 amino acids. DNA of the CDR3: TGTGCCAGCAGCCAAGAAGGCTCAGGGCCTTCCTACAATGAGCAGTCCTTC. The encoded protein is CASSQEGSGPSYNEQSF.

This clonotype came up many times. The genes are TRBV29-1 and TRBJ2-5; no firm D call. V shed 5 bases and J shed 2 bases, with 9 bases lying between them. The CDR3 is 12 residues long. Germline V lookup: CDR1 SQVTM, CDR2 ANQGSEA. The DNA for the CDR3 is TGCAGCGTTCCCCAGGTGCAAGAGACCCAGTACTTC. As protein: CSVPQVQETQYF.

Remarks on this clonotype: Since a much larger clone is just one base distant, this may be a read error. The V and J genes are TRBV6-2 or TRBV6-3 and TRBJ2-7; D gene ambiguous. V shed 6 bases and J shed 2 bases, with 8 bases lying between them. The CDR3 extends over 12 amino acids. Germline lookup yields CDR1 MNHEY and CDR2 SVGEGT. CDR3 sequence: CASSASPYEQYF. CDR3 bases: TGTGCCAGCAGCGCGAGCCCCTACGAGCAGTACTTC.

About this clonotype: Since a far larger clone is one base different, this is likely a read error. The V and J genes are TRBV6-6 and TRBJ1-5; 7 bases map to TRBD1. Germline CDR1 and CDR2: MNHNY and SVGAGI (reference sequence). J was trimmed by 5 bases and V by 2 bases; bases with no gene match: 6. CDR3 length: 15 amino acids. The CDR3 nucleotides read TGTGCCAGCAGTTACCGGGACAGCAGCGATCAGCCCCAGCATTTT. Encoded protein: CASSYRDSSDQPQHF.

The gene calls are TRBV27 and TRBJ2-1, with 10 bases aligning to TRBD1. The CDR3 is 15 amino acids. CDR1 is MNHEY and CDR2 is SMNVEV in the germline V gene (reference sequence). V lost 7 bases, J lost 6 bases, and 9 bases stayed unmatched. The CDR3 is CASISTGGGRNEQFF. The DNA for the CDR3 is TGTGCCAGCATCTCGACAGGGGGCGGACGCAATGAGCAGTTCTTC.

As for this clonotype: A much more abundant neighbour one base away suggests this may be a read error. This sequence joins TRBV29-1 and TRBJ2-1; the D gene is possibly TRBD2 (6 bases). This CDR3 spans 14 amino acids. Germline assignment: CDR1 SQVTM and CDR2 ANQGSEA. Trimming left V 7 bases short and J 7 bases short, with 20 bases between. CDR3 bases: TGCAGCGGCGAGCAGGAGGGCCGAAGGAATGAGCAGTTCTTC. Translating it yields CSGEQEGRRNEQFF.

This clonotype was seen a single time. A read error may be the cause here, since a much bigger clone is one base away. The conserved closing phenylalanine or tryptophan is absent in this CDR3, likely reflecting a read error. This rearrangement joins TRBV7-9 to TRBJ2-5; D remains unclear. V was cut by 3 bases and J by 1 base, with 6 bases left in between. This CDR3 comprises 13 residues. CDR1 and CDR2 from the germline V gene are SEHNR and FQNEAQ (reference sequence). The CDR3 nucleotides are TGTGCCAGCAGCTTTGATATCCAAGAGACCCAGTACTCC. It yields the protein CASSFDIQETQYS.

The gene calls are TRBV7-3 and TRBJ2-1; the match to TRBD2 covers 11 bases. The CDR3 length is 15 residues. With 1 base clipped from V and 6 bases from J, the junction kept 2 bases outside the gene matches. Germline values: CDR1 SGHTA, CDR2 FQGTGA. CDR3 loop: CASSLKLAGVNEQFF. CDR3 DNA sequence: TGTGCCAGCAGCTTAAAACTAGCGGGAGTCAATGAGCAGTTCTTC.

This clonotype was counted many times. The rearrangement joins TRBV2 to TRBJ2-1; the match to TRBD2 covers 7 bases. The germline V gene encodes CDR1 SNHLY and CDR2 FYNNEI. V was pared by 4 bases and J by 2 bases, with 5 bases of the junction left unmatched. This CDR3 contains 15 residues. CDR3 DNA: TGTGCCAGCAGTGTTAGGACTAGGGCCTACAATGAGCAGTTCTTC. It encodes CASSVRTRAYNEQFF. Full variable domain (remainder filled in from reference TRBV2 and TRBJ2-1): EPEVTQTPSHQVTQMGQEVILRCVPISNHLYFYWYRQILGQKVEFLVSFYNNEISEKSEIFDDQFSVERPDGSNFTLKIRSTKLEDSAMYFCASSVRTRAYNEQFFGPGTRLTVL.

The table lists this clonotype with a few counts. The CDR3 is CASSPRLAGVDWETQYF. In nucleotides, the CDR3 is TGTGCCAGCTCACCACGGCTAGCGGGAGTAGATTGGGAGACCCAGTACTTC. The chain joins TRBV18 to TRBJ2-5; 10 bases align to TRBD2. CDR3 length: 17 amino acids. The V gene end was trimmed by 1 base and the J gene end by 5 bases; junction bases not matched to a gene: 10. Germline V CDR1 and CDR2: KGHSH, LQKENI.